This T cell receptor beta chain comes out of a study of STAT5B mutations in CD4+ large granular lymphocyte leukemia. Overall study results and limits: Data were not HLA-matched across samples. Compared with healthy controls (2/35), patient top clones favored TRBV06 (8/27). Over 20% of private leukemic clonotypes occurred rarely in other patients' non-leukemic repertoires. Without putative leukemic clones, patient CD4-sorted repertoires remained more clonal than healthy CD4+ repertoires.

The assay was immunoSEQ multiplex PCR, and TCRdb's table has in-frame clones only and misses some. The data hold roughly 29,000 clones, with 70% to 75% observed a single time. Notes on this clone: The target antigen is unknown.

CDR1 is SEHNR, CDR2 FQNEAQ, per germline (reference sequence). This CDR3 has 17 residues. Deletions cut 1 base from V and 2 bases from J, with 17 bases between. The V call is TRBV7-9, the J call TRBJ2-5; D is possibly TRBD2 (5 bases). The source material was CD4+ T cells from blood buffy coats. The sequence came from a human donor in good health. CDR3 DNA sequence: TGTGCCAGCAGCTTAGGGTTTATGGGAGATCAACAAGAGACCCAGTACTTC. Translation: CASSLGFMGDQQETQYF.